This T cell receptor (beta chain) was captured by sequencing in a study of lymphopenia after photon versus proton radiotherapy. Study-wide results and limits: Only patients who died were analyzed for survival; proton advantage is unproven. Proton therapy kept repertoires fairly stable, unlike photons, which gained effector/memory cells. After the lymphocyte nadir, photon-treated repertoires showed oligoclonal expansion, especially of CD8+ Temra cells. In patients who died, overall survival fell as post-nadir TCR diversity dropped more.

Here immunoSEQ multiplex PCR was the method, and the copy in TCRdb shows in-frame clones only, minus some. In the table there are about 26,000 clones, 83% of which are singletons. Worth noting for this clone: Its antigen is unknown.

This sample comprised peripheral blood, obtained from a patient treated with photon-based radiotherapy. This sequence was found in a woman aged 45-59 years with pancreatic cancer.

CDR3 sequence reads: CASKGYEQYF. CDR3 nucleotide sequence: TGTGCCAGCAAAGGTTACGAGCAGTACTTC. The chain employs TRBV28 and TRBJ2-7; D not certain. The CDR3 is 10 amino acids. The V and J ends lost 7 bases and 4 bases respectively, with 5 bases between them. Germline V CDR1 and CDR2: MDHEN, SYDVKM.